Presented here are 8 T cell receptor beta chains from one specimen sequenced in a study of blood T cell repertoires in COVID-19. Assay: immunoSEQ multiplex PCR; the TCRdb copy retains only in-frame clones and omits some. The sample has about 140,000 clones; 84% are singletons. The sequencing sample was made of PBMCs or T cells enriched from blood (not recorded which). The receptors were sampled from a woman between 50 and 59 years old with acute COVID-19.

This chain connects TRBV12-5 to TRBJ2-2; no clear D gene. CDR1 is LGHNT, CDR2 FRNRAP, per germline. V was shortened by 6 bases and J by 3 bases, with 5 bases between the two germline ends. The CDR3 is 12 residues long. The CDR3 region is CASGSYTGELFF. In nucleotides, the CDR3 is TGTGCTAGTGGCTCCTACACCGGGGAGCTGTTTTTT. The variable domain in full, completed from reference TRBV12-5 and TRBJ2-2, reads DARVTQTPRHKVTEMGQEVTMRCQPILGHNTVFWYRQTMMQGLELLAYFRNRAPLDDSGMPKDRFSAEMPDATLATLKIQPSEPRDSAVYFCASGSYTGELFFGEGSRLTVL.

V and J are TRBV28 and TRBJ2-1; 8 bases match TRBD1. Germline V CDR1 and CDR2: MDHEN, SYDVKM. The CDR3 consists of 14 residues. J was trimmed by 4 bases and V by 8 bases; bases with no gene match: 7. This CDR3 reads CASFGQGFYNEQFF. CDR3 sequence (DNA): TGTGCCAGCTTCGGACAGGGCTTTTACAATGAGCAGTTCTTC.

The V and J genes are TRBV6-5 and TRBJ1-2, with TRBD1 matching over 7 bases. CDR3 size: 14 residues. Germline V gives CDR1 MNHEY, CDR2 SVGAGI. The V and J ends lost 7 bases and 6 bases, in that order; junction bases with no gene match: 11. The CDR3 sequence is CASTGRGQLHGYTF. The DNA of the CDR3 is TGTGCCAGCACCGGGAGGGGACAGCTCCATGGCTACACCTTC.

The chain combines TRBV7-2 with TRBJ2-3; 10 positions agree with TRBD2. This CDR3 comprises 16 residues. Looked up from germline, CDR1 is SGHTA and CDR2 is FQGNSA. Trimming at V came to 5 bases and at J to 3 bases, leaving 8 bases not matched to a gene. CDR3 amino acids: CASSRQGTSVTDTQYF. As DNA, the CDR3 is TGTGCCAGCAGCCGTCAAGGGACTAGCGTAACAGATACGCAGTATTTT. Together with reference TRBV7-2 and TRBJ2-3, the CDR3 gives the full variable domain: GAGVSQSPSNKVTEKGKDVELRCDPISGHTALYWYRQSLGQGLEFLIYFQGNSAPDKSGLPSDRFSAERTGGSVSTLTIQRTQQEDSAVYLCASSRQGTSVTDTQYFGPGTRLTVL.

This chain links TRBV5-1 with TRBJ2-7; 7 bases line up with TRBD1. CDR1 and CDR2 (germline): SGHRS, YFSETQ. With V trimmed by 6 bases and J by 3 bases, 6 bases remained unmatched. The CDR3 has 13 amino acids. CDR3 in DNA: TGCGCCAGCAAACGGGACAGAAACTACGAGCAGTACTTC. Its translation: CASKRDRNYEQYF.

The chain recombines TRBV4-2 with TRBJ1-2; D is uncertain. V shed 0 bases and J shed 4 bases, with 12 bases lying between them. The length of the CDR3 is 15 residues. Germline-derived CDR1 and CDR2 are LGHNA and YNFKEQ. The CDR3 here is CASSQDSPLLYGYTF. DNA of the CDR3: TGTGCCAGCAGCCAAGATTCTCCACTCCTCTATGGCTACACCTTC.

This clone was seen many times. This chain joins TRBV30 and TRBJ1-5, with D unclear. Germline V CDR1 and CDR2: GTSNPN, SVGIG (reference sequence). The CDR3 sequence is 14 residues long. Trimming took off 3 bases at V and 6 bases at J, with 15 bases between the two ends. For the CDR3, the DNA is TGTGCCTGGAGCGGAGCGGCCCTCGCTCAGCCCCAGCATTTT. Translation gives CAWSGAALAQPQHF.

Details on this clone: The sample holds other DNA sequences that translate to the same CDR3. The chain combines TRBV11-2 with TRBJ2-7; TRBD1 matches at 8 bases. Trimming removed 3 bases from V and 0 bases from J; junction bases left unmatched: 1. Germline CDR1 is SGHAT and CDR2 is FQNNGV. CDR3 size: 14 residues. The CDR3 reads CASSLGTGSYEQYF. DNA for the CDR3: TGTGCCAGCAGCTTGGGGACAGGCTCCTACGAGCAGTACTTC.